A single T cell receptor beta chain is shown here with its context. The antigen remains undetermined. Germline V CDR1 and CDR2: SGHNT, YENEEA. V lost 1 base and J lost 7, with 11 bases in between. This CDR3 is 13 amino acids long. The data were obtained in a study of OX40 agonist ivuxolimab in advanced cancers. Overall study context: The study reported partial responses in three patients: one hepatocellular carcinoma, two cutaneous melanoma.

Clones were read by immunoSEQ multiplex PCR, and TCRdb kept only the in-frame ones, dropping some. The table records over 35,000 clones, 82% of them present only once. Study outcomes and limitations: The antigens recognized by the expanded peripheral T cells, that is their antigen specificity, were not determined.

The gene calls are TRBV11-3 and TRBJ2-7; tentative D call: TRBD1 (6 bases). This specimen consisted of CD4+ or CD8+ T cells sorted from blood, obtained in a trial of the OX40 agonist ivuxolimab. This receptor was taken from an adult with an advanced solid tumor such as melanoma, head and neck, liver or kidney cancer. CDR3 protein: CASSLGDKAEQYF. CDR3 coding DNA: TGTGCCAGCAGCTTAGGGGACAAGGCTGAGCAGTACTTC.